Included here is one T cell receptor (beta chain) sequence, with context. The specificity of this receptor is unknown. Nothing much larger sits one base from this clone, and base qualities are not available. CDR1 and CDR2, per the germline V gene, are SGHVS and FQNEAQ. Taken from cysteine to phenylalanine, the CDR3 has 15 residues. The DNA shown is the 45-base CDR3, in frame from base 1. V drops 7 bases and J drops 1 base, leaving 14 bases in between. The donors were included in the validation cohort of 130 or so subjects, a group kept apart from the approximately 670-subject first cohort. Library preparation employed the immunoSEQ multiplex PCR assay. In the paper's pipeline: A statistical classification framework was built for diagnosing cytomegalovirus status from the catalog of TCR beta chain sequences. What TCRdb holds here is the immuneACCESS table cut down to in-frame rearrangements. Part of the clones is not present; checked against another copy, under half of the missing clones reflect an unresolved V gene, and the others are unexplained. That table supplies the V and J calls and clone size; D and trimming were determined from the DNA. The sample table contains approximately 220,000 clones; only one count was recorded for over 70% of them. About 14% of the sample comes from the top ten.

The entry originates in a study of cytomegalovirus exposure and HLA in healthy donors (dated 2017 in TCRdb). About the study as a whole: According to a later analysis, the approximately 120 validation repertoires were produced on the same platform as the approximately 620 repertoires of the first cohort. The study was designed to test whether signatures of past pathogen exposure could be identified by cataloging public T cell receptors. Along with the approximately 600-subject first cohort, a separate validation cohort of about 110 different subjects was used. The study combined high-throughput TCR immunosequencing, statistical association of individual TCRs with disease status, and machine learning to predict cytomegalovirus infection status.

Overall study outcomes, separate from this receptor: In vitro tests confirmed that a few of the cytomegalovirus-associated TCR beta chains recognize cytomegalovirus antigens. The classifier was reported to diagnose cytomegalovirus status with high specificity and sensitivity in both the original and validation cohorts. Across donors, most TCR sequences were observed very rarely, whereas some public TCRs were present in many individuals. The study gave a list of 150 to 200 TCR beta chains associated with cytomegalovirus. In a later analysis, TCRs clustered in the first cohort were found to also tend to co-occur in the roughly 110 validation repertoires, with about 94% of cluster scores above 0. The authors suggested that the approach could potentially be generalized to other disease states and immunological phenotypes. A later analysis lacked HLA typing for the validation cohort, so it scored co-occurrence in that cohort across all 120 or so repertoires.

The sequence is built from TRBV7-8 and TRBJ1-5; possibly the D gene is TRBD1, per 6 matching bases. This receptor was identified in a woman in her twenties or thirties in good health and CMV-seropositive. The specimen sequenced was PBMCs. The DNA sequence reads TGTGCCAGCACCCCAACCGGGGGCAGCAATCAGCCCCAGCATTTT. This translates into CASTPTGGSNQPQHF.